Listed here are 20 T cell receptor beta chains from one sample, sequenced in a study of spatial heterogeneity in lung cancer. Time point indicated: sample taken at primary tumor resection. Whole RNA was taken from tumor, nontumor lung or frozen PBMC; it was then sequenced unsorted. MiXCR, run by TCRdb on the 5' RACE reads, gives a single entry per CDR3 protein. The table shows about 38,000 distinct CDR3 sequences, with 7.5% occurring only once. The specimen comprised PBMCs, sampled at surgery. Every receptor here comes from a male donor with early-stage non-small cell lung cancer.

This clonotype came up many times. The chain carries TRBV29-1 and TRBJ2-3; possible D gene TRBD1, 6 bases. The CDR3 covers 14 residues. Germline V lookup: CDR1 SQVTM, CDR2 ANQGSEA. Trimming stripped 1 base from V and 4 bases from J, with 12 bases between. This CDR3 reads CSVEGGQGADTQYF. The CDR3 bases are TGCAGCGTTGAAGGGGGGCAGGGAGCAGATACGCAGTATTTT.

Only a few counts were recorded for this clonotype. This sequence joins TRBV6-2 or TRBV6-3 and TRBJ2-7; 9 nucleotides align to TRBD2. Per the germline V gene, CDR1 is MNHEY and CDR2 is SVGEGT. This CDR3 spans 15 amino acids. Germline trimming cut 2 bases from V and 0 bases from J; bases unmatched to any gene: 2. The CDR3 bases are TGTGCCAGCAGTTACGGTAGCGGGAGCTCCTACGAGCAGTACGTC. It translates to CASSYGSGSSYEQYV.

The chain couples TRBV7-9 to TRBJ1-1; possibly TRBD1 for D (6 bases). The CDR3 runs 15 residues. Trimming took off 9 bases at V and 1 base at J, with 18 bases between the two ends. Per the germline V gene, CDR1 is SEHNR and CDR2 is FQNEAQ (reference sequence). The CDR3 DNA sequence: TGTGCCAGTAATCCGCGAGGGGGGACGAACACTGAAGCTTTCTTT. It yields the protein CASNPRGGTNTEAFF.

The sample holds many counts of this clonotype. DNA for the CDR3: TGCGCCAGCAGCCAAGAGGGTAGCGGGAGGGTAGGGGCCAAAAACATTCAGTACTTC. Encoded protein: CASSQEGSGRVGAKNIQYF. V and J are TRBV4-3 and TRBJ2-4; 11 bases map to TRBD2. The V and J ends lost 0 bases and 1 base, in that order; junction bases with no gene match: 8. Looked up from germline, CDR1 is LGHNA and CDR2 is YSLEER. CDR3 length: 19 residues.

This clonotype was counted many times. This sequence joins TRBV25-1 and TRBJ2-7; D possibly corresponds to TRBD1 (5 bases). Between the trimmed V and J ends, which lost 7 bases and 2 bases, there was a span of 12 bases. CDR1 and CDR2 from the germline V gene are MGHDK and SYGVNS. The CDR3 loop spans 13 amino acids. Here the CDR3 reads CASIRQNPYEQYF. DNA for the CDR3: TGTGCCAGCATTAGACAGAACCCCTACGAGCAGTACTTC.

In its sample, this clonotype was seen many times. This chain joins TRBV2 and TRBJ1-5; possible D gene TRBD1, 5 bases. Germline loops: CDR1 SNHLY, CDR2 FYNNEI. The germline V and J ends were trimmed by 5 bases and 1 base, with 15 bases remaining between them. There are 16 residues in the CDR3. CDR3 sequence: CASSSPGRRSNQPQHF. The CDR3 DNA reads TGTGCCAGCAGTTCCCCGGGACGTCGAAGCAATCAGCCCCAGCATTTT.

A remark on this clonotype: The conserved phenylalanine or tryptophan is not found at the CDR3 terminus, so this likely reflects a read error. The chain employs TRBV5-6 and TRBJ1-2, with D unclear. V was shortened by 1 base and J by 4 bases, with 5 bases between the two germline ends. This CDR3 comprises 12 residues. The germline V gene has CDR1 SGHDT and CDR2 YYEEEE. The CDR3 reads CASSLWGYGYTL. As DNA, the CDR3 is TGTGCCAGCAGCTTGTGGGGCTATGGCTACACCCTC.

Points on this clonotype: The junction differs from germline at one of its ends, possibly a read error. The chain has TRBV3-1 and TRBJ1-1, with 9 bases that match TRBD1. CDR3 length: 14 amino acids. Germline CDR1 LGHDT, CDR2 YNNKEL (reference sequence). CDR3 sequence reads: CVSSRLTGGTEAFF. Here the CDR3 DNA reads TGTGTCAGCAGCCGCCTGACAGGGGGAACTGAAGCTTTCTTT.

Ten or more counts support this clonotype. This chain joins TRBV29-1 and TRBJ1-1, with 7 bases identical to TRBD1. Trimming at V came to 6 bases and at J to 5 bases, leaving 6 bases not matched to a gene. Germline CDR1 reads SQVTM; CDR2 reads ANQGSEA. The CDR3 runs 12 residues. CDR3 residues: CSVGQVLTEAFF. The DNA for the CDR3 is TGCAGCGTCGGACAGGTTTTGACTGAAGCTTTCTTT.

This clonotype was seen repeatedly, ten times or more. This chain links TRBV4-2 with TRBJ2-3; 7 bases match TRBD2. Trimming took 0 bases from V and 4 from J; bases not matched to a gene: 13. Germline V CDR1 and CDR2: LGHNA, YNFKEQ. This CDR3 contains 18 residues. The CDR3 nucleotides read TGTGCCAGCAGCCAAGAAAGACGCGGCGGGAGAGTGGCAGATACGCAGTATTTT. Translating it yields CASSQERRGGRVADTQYF.

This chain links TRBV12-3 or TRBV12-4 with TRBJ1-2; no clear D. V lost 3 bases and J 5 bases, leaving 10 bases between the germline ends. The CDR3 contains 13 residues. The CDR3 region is CASSLGMDYGYTF. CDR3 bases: TGTGCCAGCAGTTTGGGCATGGATTATGGCTACACCTTC.

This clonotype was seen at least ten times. CDR3 in DNA: TGCAGTGCTAGAGGTGGACTAGCGGACCAAGAGACCCAGTACTTC. This encodes CSARGGLADQETQYF. The chain couples TRBV20-1 to TRBJ2-5; 10 nucleotides agree with TRBD2. The length of the CDR3 is 15 residues. V lost 1 base to trimming and J lost 0 bases; unmatched junction nucleotides: 2. From germline, CDR1 is DFQATT and CDR2 SNEGSKA (reference sequence).

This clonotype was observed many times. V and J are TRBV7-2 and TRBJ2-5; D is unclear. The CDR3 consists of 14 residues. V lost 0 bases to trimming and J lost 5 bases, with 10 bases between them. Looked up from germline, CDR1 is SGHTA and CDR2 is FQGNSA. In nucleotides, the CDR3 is TGTGCCAGCAGCTTAGCCTTAGCTGGTGAGACCCAGTACTTC. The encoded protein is CASSLALAGETQYF. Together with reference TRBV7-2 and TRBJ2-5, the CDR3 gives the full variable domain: GAGVSQSPSNKVTEKGKDVELRCDPISGHTALYWYRQSLGQGLEFLIYFQGNSAPDKSGLPSDRFSAERTGGSVSTLTIQRTQQEDSAVYLCASSLALAGETQYFGPGTRLLVL.

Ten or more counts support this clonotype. In DNA, the CDR3 is TGTGCCAGCGTCCGGGAGGACAGGCCGGGACTAGCGGTGTACGAGCAGTACGTC. As protein: CASVREDRPGLAVYEQYV. This chain links TRBV9 with TRBJ2-7, with TRBD2 identical over 11 bases. The V segment lost 7 bases and the J segment 4 bases; nucleotides outside the gene matches: 19. Germline CDR1 and CDR2: SGDLS and YYNGEE. The CDR3 loop spans 18 amino acids.

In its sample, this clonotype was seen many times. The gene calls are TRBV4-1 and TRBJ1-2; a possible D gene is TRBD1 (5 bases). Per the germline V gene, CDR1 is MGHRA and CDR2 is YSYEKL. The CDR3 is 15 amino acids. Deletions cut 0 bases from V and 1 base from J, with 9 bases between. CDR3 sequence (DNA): TGCGCCAGCAGCCAAGAGGGGGTTTTTAACTATGGCTACACCTTC. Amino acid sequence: CASSQEGVFNYGYTF.

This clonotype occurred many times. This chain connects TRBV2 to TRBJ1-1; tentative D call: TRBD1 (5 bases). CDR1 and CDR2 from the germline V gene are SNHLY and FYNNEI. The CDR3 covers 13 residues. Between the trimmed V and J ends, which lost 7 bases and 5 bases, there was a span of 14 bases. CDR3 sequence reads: CASNSEGRTEAFF. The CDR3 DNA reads TGTGCCAGCAACTCGGAGGGGAGAACTGAAGCTTTCTTT.

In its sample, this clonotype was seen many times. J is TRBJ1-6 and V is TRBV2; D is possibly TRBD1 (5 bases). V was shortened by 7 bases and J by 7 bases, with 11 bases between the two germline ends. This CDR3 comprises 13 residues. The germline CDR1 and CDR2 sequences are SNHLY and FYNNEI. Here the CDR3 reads CASKDWDNSPLHF. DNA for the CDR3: TGTGCCAGCAAGGACTGGGACAATTCACCCCTCCACTTT.

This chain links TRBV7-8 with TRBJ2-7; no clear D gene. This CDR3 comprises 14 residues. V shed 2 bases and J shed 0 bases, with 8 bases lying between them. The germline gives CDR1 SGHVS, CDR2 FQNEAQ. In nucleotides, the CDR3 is TGTGCCAGCAGCTTATCCACCCGCTCCTACGAGCAGTACTTC. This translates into CASSLSTRSYEQYF.

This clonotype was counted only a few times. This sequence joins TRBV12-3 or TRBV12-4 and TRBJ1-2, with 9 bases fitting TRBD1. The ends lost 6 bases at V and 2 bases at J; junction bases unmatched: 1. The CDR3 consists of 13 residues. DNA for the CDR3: TGTGCCAGCAGCACAGGGGGCAACTATGGCTACACCTTC. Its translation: CASSTGGNYGYTF.

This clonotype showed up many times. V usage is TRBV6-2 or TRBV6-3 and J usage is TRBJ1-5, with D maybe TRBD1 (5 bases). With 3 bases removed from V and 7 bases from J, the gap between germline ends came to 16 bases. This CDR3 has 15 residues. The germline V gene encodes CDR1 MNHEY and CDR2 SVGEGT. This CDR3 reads CASSYGRGDYQPQHF. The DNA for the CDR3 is TGTGCCAGCAGTTATGGCCGGGGCGATTACCAGCCCCAGCATTTT.